This entry lists 9 T cell receptor beta chains sequenced from one sample in a study of CD8 T cells in ankylosing spondylitis. TCRdb re-called the 5' RACE reads through MiXCR, storing one row per CDR3 protein. The data contain about 320,000 distinct CDR3 sequences, under 14% of them singletons. The sample comprised blood, either unsorted or a sorted T cell fraction (not recorded which). Receptors originate from a female donor with ankylosing spondylitis or in good health (not recorded which).

The CDR3 nucleotides are TGTGCCAGCAGCAGCCCCACCCGGCAGGGAGGAACAGATACGCAGTATTTT. It translates to CASSSPTRQGGTDTQYF. This chain joins TRBV27 and TRBJ2-3; tentatively, D is TRBD2 (6 bases). The CDR3 is 17 residues long. The V and J ends lost 6 bases and 3 bases respectively, with 22 bases between them. Germline V gene data show CDR1 as MNHEY and CDR2 as SMNVEV (reference sequence).

The sample holds a few counts of this clonotype. The chain employs TRBV5-5 and TRBJ2-1, with TRBD1 matching 8 bases. This CDR3 region has 17 residues. Trimming took 2 bases from V and 7 from J; bases not matched to a gene: 14. The germline CDR1 and CDR2 sequences are SGHKS and YYEKEE (reference sequence). The CDR3 region has the DNA TGTGCCAGCAGCTTTTTCGGACAGGGTCCCAACGGGAATGAGCAGTTCTTC. The encoded protein is CASSFFGQGPNGNEQFF.

This clonotype has ten or more counts. The chain uses TRBV7-3 and TRBJ1-1; 8 bases line up with TRBD1. CDR3 length: 15 residues. Looked up from germline, CDR1 is SGHTA and CDR2 is FQGTGA. Trimming cost V 2 bases and J 0 bases; bases outside gene matches: 2. The CDR3 region is CASSLSTGVNTEAFF. The CDR3 DNA reads TGTGCCAGCAGCTTATCGACAGGGGTGAACACTGAAGCTTTCTTT.

In its sample, this clonotype was seen many times. V usage is TRBV28 and J usage is TRBJ2-6; no clear D gene. Per germline, CDR1 MDHEN and CDR2 SYDVKM. This CDR3 comprises 15 residues. Trimming stripped 10 bases from V and 2 bases from J, with 15 bases between. The CDR3 coding sequence is TGTGCCATCTCCCCCCTTCGAACTGGGGCCAACGTCCTGACTTTC. Protein: CAISPLRTGANVLTF.

CDR3 in amino acids: CAWSSRRDSEQFF. Here the CDR3 DNA reads TGTGCCTGGTCAAGTCGCCGGGACTCCGAGCAGTTCTTC. V and J are TRBV30 and TRBJ2-1; a weak D match, TRBD2 (6 bases). The CDR3 runs 13 residues. Germline loops: CDR1 GTSNPN, CDR2 SVGIG (reference sequence). V lost 5 bases and J 10 bases, leaving 18 bases between the germline ends.

In this sample, this clonotype turned up many times. The chain combines TRBV7-9 with TRBJ1-1; D unresolved. CDR1 and CDR2 (germline): SEHNR, FQNEAQ (reference sequence). The ends were cut back, 1 base at V and 0 bases at J, with 9 bases in the middle. The CDR3 sequence is 15 residues long. CDR3 residues: CASSLGFGLNTEAFF. The CDR3 region has the DNA TGTGCCAGCAGCTTAGGATTTGGGCTGAACACTGAAGCTTTCTTT.

About this clonotype: With a much larger clone just one base away, this may be a read error. The chain combines TRBV5-1 with TRBJ2-3; no clear D. Between the trimmed V and J ends, which lost 2 bases and 0 bases, there was a span of 16 bases. Per germline, CDR1 SGHRS and CDR2 YFSETQ. The CDR3 runs 17 residues. CDR3 in amino acids: CASSLPNGTKSTDTQYF. CDR3 in DNA: TGCGCCAGCAGCTTACCTAACGGAACAAAGAGCACAGATACGCAGTATTTT. Looking up the rest from reference TRBV5-1 and TRBJ2-3 gives the full variable domain: KAGVTQTPRYLIKTRGQQVTLSCSPISGHRSVSWYQQTPGQGLQFLFEYFSETQRNKGNFPGRFSGRQFSNSRSEMNVSTLELGDSALYLCASSLPNGTKSTDTQYFGPGTRLTVL.

Comment on this clonotype: A much more abundant neighbour one base away suggests this may be a read error. The rearrangement joins TRBV20-1 to TRBJ1-1, with 7 bases that match TRBD1. The CDR3 runs to 15 residues. Germline loops: CDR1 DFQATT, CDR2 SNEGSKA (reference sequence). V dropped 0 bases and J dropped 5; count of bases not matched to a gene: 9. The CDR3 DNA reads TGCAGTGCTAGAGATATGGGACAGCTTCCAACTGAAGCTTTCTTT. Protein: CSARDMGQLPTEAFF.

This clonotype occurred many times. Mismatch with germline at one junction end may stem from a read error. The chain carries TRBV10-2 and TRBJ2-7; weak D call: TRBD2 (6 bases). Germline values: CDR1 WSHSY, CDR2 SAAADI. The CDR3 sequence is 11 residues long. The CDR3 spells CASSVGGEQYF. The CDR3 nucleotides read TGCGCCAGTAGTGTCGGGGGCGAGCAGTACTTC.